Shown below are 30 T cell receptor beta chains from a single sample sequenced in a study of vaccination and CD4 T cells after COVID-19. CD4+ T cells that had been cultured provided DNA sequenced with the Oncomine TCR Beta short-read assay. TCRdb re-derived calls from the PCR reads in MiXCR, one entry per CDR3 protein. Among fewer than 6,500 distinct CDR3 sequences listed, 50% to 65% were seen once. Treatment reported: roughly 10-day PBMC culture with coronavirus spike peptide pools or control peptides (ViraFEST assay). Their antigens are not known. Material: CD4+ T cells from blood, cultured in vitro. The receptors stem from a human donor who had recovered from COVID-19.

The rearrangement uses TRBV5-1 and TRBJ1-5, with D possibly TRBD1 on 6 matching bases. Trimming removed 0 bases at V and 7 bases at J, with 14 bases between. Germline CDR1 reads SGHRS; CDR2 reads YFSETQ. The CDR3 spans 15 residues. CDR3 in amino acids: CASSLDGGSGQPQHF. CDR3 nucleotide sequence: TGCGCCAGCAGCTTGGATGGGGGCTCGGGGCAGCCCCAGCATTTT.

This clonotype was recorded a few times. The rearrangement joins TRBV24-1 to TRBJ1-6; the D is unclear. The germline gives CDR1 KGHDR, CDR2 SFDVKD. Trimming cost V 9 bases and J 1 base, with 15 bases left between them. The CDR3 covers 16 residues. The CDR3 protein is CATPLGTGSYNSPLHF. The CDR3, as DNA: TGTGCCACCCCTTTGGGAACCGGGTCCTATAATTCACCCCTCCACTTT.

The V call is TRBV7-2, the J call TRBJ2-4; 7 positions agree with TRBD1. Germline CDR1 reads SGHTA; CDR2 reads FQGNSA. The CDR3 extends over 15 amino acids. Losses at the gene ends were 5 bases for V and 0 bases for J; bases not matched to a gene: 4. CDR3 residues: CASSRQGLAKNIQYF. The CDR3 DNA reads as TGTGCCAGCAGCCGACAGGGCTTAGCCAAAAACATTCAGTACTTC.

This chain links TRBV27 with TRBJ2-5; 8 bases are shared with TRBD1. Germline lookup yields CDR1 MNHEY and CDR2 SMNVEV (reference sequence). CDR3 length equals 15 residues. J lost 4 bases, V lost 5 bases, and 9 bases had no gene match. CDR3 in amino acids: CASSPLLQGAETQYF. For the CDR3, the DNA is TGTGCCAGCAGTCCACTCCTCCAGGGGGCAGAGACCCAGTACTTC.

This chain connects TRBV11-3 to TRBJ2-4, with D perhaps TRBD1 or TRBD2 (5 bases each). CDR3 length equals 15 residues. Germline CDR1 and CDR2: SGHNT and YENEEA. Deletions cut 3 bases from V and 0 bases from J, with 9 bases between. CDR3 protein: CASSFGGIAKNIQYF. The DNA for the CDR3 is TGTGCCAGCAGCTTTGGGGGAATAGCCAAAAACATTCAGTACTTC. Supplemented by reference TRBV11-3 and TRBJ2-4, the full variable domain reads EAGVVQSPRYKIIEKKQPVAFWCNPISGHNTLYWYLQNLGQGPELLIRYENEEAVDDSQLPKDRFSAERLKGVDSTLKIQPAELGDSAVYLCASSFGGIAKNIQYFGAGTRLSVL.

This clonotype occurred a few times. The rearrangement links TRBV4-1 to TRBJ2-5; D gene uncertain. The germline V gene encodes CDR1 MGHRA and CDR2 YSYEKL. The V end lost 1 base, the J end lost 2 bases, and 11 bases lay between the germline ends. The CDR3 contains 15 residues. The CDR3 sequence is CASSQGSTVQETQYF. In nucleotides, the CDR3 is TGCGCCAGCAGCCAAGGGTCCACGGTTCAAGAGACCCAGTACTTC.

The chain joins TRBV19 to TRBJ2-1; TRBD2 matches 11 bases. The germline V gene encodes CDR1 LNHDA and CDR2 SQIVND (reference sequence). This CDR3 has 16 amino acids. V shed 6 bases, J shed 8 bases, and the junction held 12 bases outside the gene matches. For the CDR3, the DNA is TGTGCCAGTAGCCATGGGCTAGCGGGAGGTGGGGATGAGCAGTTCTTC. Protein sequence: CASSHGLAGGGDEQFF.

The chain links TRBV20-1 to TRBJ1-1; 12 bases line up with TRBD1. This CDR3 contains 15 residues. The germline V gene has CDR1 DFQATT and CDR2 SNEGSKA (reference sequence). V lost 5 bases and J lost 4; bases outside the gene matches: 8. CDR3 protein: CSAHTGTGGFTEAFF. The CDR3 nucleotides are TGCAGTGCTCATACCGGGACAGGGGGCTTCACTGAAGCTTTCTTT.

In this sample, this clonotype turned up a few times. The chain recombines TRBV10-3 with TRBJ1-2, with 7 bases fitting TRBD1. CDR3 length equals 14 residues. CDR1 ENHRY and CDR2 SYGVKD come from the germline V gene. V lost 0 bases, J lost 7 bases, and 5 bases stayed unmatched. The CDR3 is CAISESRDRPGYTF. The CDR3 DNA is TGTGCCATCAGTGAGTCGAGGGACAGACCTGGCTACACCTTC.

This CDR3 is CASSQGSGARTEAFF. CDR3 bases: TGCGCCAGCAGCCAAGGTTCCGGGGCCAGGACTGAAGCTTTCTTT. This rearrangement joins TRBV4-1 to TRBJ1-1, with TRBD1 as a possible D gene (5 bases). The CDR3 contains 15 residues. Trimming cost V 1 base and J 5 bases, with 14 bases left between them. Germline V lookup: CDR1 MGHRA, CDR2 YSYEKL.

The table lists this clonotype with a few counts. DNA for the CDR3: TGTGCCAGCAGACCACCGACAGCAATCTATGGCTACACCTTC. Its translation: CASRPPTAIYGYTF. The genes are TRBV12-3 or TRBV12-4 and TRBJ1-2, with TRBD1 as a possible D gene (5 bases). With 6 bases removed from V and 4 bases from J, the gap between germline ends came to 15 bases. The CDR3 consists of 14 residues.

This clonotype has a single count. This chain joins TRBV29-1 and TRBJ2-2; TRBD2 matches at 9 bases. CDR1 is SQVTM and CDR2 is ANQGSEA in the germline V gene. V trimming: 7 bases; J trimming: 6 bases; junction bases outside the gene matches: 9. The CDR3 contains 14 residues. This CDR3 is CSGRGIAGAGELFF. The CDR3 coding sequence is TGCAGCGGACGAGGTATAGCGGGGGCCGGGGAGCTGTTTTTT.

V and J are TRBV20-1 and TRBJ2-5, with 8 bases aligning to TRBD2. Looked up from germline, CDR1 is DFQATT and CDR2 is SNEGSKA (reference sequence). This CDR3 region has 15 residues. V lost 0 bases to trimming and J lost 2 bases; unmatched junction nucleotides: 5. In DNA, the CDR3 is TGCAGTGCTAGAGATGGGGCGGGAGGACAAGAGACCCAGTACTTC. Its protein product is CSARDGAGGQETQYF.

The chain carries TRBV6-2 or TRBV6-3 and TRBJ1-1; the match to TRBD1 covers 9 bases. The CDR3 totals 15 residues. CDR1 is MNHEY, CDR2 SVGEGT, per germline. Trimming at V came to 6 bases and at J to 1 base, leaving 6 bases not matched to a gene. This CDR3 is CASSRGQGRNTEAFF. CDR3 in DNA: TGTGCCAGCAGCCGCGGACAGGGGCGGAACACTGAAGCTTTCTTT.

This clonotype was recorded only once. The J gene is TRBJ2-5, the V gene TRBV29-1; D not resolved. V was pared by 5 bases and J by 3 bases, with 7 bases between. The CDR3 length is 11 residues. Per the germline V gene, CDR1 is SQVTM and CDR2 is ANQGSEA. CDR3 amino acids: CSVRQKETQYF. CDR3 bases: TGCAGCGTTCGTCAGAAAGAGACCCAGTACTTC.

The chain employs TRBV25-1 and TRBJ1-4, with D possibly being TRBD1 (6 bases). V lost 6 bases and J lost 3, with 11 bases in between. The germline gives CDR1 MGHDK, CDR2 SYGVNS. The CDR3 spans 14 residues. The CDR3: CASRLQGANEKLFF. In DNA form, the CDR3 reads TGTGCCAGCAGGTTACAGGGAGCTAATGAAAAACTGTTTTTT.

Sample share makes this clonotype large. The CDR3 loop is CASSFTGGETQYF. Here the CDR3 DNA reads TGTGCCAGCAGCTTCACGGGTGGAGAGACCCAGTACTTC. This chain connects TRBV7-2 to TRBJ2-5; unclear D gene. The V end was cut by 3 bases, the J end by 4 bases, with 9 bases between. The CDR3 has 13 residues. CDR1 is SGHTA, CDR2 FQGNSA, per germline.

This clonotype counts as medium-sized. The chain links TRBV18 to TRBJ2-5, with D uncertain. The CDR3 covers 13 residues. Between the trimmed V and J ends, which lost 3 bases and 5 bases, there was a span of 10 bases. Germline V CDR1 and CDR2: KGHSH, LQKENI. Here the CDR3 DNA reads TGTGCCAGCTCACCGACCCTACGGGAGACCCAGTACTTC. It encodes CASSPTLRETQYF.

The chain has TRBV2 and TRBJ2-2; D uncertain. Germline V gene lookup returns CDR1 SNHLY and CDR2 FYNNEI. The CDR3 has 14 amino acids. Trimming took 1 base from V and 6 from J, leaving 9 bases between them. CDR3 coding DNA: TGTGCCAGCAGTGAAGTGGCCCAACCCGGGGAGCTGTTTTTT. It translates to CASSEVAQPGELFF.

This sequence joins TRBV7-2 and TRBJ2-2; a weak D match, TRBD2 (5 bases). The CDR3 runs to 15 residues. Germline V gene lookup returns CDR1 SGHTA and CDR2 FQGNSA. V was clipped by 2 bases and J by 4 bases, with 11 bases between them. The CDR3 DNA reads TGTGCCAGCAGCTTATTCCAGCGGCTCACCGGGGAGCTGTTTTTT. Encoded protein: CASSLFQRLTGELFF.

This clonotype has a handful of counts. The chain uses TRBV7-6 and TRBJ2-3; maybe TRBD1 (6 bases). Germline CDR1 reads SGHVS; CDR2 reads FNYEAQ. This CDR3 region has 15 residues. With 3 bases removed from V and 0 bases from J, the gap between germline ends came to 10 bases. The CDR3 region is CASSFRQGSTDTQYF. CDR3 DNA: TGTGCCAGCAGCTTCCGGCAGGGGAGCACAGATACGCAGTATTTT.

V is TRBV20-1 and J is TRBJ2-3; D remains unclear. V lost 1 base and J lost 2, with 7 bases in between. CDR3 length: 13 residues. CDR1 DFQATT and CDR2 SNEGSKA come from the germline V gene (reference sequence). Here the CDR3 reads CSARVSHTDTQYF. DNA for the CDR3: TGCAGTGCTAGAGTGAGTCACACAGATACGCAGTATTTT.

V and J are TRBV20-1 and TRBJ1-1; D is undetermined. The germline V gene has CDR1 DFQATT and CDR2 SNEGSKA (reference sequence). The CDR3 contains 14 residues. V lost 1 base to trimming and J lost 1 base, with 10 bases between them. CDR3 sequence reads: CSARVRASNTEAFF. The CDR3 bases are TGCAGTGCTAGAGTTCGGGCTTCGAACACTGAAGCTTTCTTT.

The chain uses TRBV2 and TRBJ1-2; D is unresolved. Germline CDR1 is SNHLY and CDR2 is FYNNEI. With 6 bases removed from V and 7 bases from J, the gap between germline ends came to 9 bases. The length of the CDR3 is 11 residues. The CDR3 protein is CASSPTTGYTF. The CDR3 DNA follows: TGTGCCAGCAGCCCTACAACTGGCTACACCTTC.

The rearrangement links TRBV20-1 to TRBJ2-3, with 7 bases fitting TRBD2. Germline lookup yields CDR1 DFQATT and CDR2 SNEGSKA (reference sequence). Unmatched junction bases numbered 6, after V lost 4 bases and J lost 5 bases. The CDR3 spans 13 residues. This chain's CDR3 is CSAIRTSRDTQYF. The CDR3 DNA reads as TGCAGTGCTATTAGGACTAGTCGAGATACGCAGTATTTT.

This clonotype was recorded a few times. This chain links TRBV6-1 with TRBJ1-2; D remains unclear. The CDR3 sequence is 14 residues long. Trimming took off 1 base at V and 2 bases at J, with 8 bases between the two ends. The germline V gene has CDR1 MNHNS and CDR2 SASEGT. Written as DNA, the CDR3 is TGTGCCAGCAGTGAAGGACTCCGGAACTATGGCTACACCTTC. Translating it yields CASSEGLRNYGYTF.

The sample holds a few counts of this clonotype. CDR3 sequence reads: CSASPVGYNSPLHF. CDR3 DNA sequence: TGCAGTGCTTCTCCCGTCGGCTATAATTCACCCCTCCACTTT. The gene calls are TRBV20-1 and TRBJ1-6; D is undetermined. This CDR3 contains 14 residues. Trimming removed 5 bases from V and 3 bases from J, with 11 bases in between. Germline CDR1 DFQATT, CDR2 SNEGSKA (reference sequence).

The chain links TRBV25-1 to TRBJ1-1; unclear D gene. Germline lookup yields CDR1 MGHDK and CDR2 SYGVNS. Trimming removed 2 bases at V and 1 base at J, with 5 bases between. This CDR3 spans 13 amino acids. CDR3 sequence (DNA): TGTGCCAGCAGTGAAAATACGAACACTGAAGCTTTCTTT. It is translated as CASSENTNTEAFF.

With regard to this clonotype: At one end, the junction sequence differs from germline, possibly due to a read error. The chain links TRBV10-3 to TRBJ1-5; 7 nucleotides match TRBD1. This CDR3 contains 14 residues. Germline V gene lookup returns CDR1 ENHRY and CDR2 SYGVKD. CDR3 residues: CASSISGGNQPQHF. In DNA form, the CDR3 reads TGTGCCAGCAGTATTTCAGGGGGGAATCAGCCCCAGCATTTT.

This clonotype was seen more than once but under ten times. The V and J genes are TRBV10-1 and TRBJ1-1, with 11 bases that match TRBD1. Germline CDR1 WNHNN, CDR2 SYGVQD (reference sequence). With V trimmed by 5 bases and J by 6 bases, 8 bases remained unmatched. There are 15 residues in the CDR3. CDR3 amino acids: CASSSRTGGLSEAFF. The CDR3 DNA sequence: TGCGCCAGCAGTTCGCGGACAGGGGGCCTTTCTGAAGCTTTCTTT.